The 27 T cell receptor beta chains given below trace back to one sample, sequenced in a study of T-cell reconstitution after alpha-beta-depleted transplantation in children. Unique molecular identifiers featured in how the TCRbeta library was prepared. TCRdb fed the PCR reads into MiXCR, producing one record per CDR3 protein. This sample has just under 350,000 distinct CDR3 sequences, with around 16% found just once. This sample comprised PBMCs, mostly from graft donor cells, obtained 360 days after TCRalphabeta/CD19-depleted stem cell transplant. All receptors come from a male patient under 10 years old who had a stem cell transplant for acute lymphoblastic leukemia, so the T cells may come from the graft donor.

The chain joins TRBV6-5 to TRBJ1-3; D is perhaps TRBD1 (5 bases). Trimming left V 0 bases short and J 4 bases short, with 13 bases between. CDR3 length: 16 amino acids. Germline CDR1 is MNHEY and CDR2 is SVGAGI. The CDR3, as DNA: TGTGCCAGCAGTTACTCCGACAGACTATCAGGAAACACCATATATTTT. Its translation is CASSYSDRLSGNTIYF.

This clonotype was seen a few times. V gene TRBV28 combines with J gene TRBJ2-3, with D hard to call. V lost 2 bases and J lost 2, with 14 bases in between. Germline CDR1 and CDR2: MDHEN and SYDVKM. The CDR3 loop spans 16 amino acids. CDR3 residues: CASSLGSRPYTDTQYF. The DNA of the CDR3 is TGTGCCAGCAGTTTAGGATCCCGCCCCTACACAGATACGCAGTATTTT.

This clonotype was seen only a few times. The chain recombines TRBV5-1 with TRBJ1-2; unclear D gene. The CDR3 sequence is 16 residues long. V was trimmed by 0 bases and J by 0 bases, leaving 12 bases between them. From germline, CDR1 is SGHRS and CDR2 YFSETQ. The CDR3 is CASSLDGRATNYGYTF. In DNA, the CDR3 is TGCGCCAGCAGCTTGGATGGCAGAGCTACTAACTATGGCTACACCTTC.

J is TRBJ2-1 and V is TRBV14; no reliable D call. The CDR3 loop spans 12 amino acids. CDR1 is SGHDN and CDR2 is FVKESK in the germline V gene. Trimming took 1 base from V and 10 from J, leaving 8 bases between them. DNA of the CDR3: TGTGCCAGCAGCCAAGTAAATGGGGAGCAGTTCTTC. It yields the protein CASSQVNGEQFF.

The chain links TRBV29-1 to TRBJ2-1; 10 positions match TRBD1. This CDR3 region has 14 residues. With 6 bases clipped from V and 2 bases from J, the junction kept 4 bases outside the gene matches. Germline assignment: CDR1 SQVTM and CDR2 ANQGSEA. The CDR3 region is CSVQTGGTYNEQFF. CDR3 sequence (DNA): TGCAGCGTGCAGACAGGGGGCACCTACAATGAGCAGTTCTTC.

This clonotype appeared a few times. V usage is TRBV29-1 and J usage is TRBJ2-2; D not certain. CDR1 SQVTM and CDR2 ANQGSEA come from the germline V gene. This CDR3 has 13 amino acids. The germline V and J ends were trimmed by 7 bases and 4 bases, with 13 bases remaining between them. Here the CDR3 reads CSASRQFTGELFF. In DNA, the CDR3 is TGCAGCGCCAGCCGTCAGTTCACCGGGGAGCTGTTTTTT.

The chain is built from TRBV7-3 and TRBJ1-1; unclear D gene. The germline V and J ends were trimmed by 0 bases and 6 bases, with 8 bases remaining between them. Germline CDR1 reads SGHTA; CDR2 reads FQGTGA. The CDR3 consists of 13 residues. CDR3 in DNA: TGTGCCAGCAGCTTAACGTATCGGGCTGAAGCTTTCTTT. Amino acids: CASSLTYRAEAFF.

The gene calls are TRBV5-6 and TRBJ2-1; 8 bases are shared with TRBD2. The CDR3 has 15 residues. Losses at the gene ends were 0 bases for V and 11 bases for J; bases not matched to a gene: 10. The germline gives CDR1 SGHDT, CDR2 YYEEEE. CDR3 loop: CASSLVREAGRQQFF. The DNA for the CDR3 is TGTGCCAGCAGCTTGGTGCGGGAGGCAGGCCGTCAGCAGTTCTTC.

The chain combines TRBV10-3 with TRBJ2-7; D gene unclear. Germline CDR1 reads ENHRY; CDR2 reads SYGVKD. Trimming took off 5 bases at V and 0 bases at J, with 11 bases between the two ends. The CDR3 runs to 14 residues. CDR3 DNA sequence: TGTGCCATCAGTAGCACTGTAACCTCCTACGAGCAGTACTTC. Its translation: CAISSTVTSYEQYF.

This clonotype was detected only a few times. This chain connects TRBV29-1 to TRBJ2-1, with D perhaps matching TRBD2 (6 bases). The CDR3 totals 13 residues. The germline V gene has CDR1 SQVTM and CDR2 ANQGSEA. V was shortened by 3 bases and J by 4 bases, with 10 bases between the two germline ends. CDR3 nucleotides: TGCAGCGTTGATCGGACTACATACAATGAGCAGTTCTTC. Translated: CSVDRTTYNEQFF.

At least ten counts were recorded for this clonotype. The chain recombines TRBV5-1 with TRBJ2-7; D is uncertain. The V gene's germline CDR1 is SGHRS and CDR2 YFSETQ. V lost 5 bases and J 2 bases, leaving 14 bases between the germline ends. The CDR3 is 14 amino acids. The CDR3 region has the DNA TGCGCCAGCAGAAAGGAACACAGTACCTACGAGCAGTACTTC. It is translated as CASRKEHSTYEQYF. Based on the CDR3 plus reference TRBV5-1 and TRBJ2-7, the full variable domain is KAGVTQTPRYLIKTRGQQVTLSCSPISGHRSVSWYQQTPGQGLQFLFEYFSETQRNKGNFPGRFSGRQFSNSRSEMNVSTLELGDSALYLCASRKEHSTYEQYFGPGTRLTVT.

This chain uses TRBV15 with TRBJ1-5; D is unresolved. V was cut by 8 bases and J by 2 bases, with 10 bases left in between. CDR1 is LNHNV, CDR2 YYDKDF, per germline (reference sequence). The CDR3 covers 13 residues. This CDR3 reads CATATWGNQPQHF. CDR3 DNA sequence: TGTGCCACCGCAACCTGGGGCAATCAGCCCCAGCATTTT.

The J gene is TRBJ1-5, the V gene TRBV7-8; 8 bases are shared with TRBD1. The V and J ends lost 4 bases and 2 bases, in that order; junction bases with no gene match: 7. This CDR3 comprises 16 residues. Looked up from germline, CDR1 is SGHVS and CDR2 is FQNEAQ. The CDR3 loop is CASSSSGQGGNQPQHF. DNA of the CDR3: TGTGCCAGCAGCTCCTCCGGACAGGGCGGCAATCAGCCCCAGCATTTT.

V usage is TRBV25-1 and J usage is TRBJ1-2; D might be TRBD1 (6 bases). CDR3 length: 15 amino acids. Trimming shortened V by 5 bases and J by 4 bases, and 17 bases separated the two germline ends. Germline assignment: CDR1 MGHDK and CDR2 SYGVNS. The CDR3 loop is CASSTTGLRGYGYTF. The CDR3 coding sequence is TGTGCCAGCAGTACCACAGGCCTCAGGGGCTATGGCTACACCTTC.

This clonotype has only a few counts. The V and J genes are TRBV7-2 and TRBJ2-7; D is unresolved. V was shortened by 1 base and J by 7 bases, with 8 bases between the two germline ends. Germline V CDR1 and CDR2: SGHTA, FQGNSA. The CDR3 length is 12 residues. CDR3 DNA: TGTGCCAGCAGCTTAGGGCGTATAGAGCAGTACTTC. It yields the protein CASSLGRIEQYF.

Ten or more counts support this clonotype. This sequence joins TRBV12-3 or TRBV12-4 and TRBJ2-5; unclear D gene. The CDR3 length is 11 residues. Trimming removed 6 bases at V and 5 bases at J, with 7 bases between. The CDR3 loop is CASSLIETQYF. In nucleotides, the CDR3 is TGTGCCAGCAGCCTCATCGAGACCCAGTACTTC.

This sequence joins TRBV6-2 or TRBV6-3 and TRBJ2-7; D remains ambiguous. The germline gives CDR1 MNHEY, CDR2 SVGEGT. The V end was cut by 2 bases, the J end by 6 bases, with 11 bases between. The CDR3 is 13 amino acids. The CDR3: CASSYRLPTEQYF. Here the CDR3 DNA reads TGTGCCAGCAGTTACAGGCTACCTACCGAGCAGTACTTC.

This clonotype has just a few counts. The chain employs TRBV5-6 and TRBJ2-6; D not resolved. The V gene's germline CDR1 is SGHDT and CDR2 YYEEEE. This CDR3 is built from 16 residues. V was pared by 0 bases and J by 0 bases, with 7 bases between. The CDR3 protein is CASSLGHSSGANVLTF. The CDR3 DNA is TGTGCCAGCAGCTTGGGGCATAGCTCTGGGGCCAACGTCCTGACTTTC.

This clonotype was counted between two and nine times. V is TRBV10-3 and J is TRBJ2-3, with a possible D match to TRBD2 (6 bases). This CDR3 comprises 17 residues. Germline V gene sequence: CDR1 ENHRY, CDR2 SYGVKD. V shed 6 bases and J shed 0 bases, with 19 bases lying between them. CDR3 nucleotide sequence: TGTGCCATCAGACGCGTTCGGACTATCCAAAGCACAGATACGCAGTATTTT. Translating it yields CAIRRVRTIQSTDTQYF.

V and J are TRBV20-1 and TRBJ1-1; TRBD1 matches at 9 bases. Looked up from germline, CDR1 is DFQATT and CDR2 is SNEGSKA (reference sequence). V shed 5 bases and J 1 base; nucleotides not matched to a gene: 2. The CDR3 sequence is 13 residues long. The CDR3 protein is CSASDRGNTEAFF. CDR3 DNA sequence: TGCAGTGCTTCGGACAGGGGGAACACTGAAGCTTTCTTT.

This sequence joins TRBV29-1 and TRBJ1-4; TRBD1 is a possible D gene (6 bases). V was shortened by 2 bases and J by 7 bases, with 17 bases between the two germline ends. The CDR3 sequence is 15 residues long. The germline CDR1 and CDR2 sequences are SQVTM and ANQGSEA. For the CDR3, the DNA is TGCAGCGTTGAATATAGCAGGGGAAAGAGTGAAAAACTGTTTTTT. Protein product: CSVEYSRGKSEKLFF.

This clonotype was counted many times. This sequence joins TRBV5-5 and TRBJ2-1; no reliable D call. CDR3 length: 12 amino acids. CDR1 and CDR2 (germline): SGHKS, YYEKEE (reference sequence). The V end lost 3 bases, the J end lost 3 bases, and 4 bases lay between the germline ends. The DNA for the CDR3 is TGTGCCAGCAGCTACGACTACAATGAGCAGTTCTTC. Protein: CASSYDYNEQFF.

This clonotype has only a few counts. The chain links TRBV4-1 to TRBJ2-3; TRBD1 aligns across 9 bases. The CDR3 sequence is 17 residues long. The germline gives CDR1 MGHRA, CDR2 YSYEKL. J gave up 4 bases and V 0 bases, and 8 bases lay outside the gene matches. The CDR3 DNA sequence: TGCGCCAGCAGCCAAGACGACGGGACAGGGCATGCAGATACGCAGTATTTT. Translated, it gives CASSQDDGTGHADTQYF.

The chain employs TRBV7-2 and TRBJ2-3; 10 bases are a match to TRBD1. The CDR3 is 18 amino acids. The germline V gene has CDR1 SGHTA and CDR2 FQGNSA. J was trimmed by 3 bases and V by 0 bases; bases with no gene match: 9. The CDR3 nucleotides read TGTGCCAGCAGCTTAGCGTCGACACCGGGACAGGGGACAGATACGCAGTATTTT. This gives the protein CASSLASTPGQGTDTQYF. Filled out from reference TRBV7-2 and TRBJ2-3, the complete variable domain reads GAGVSQSPSNKVTEKGKDVELRCDPISGHTALYWYRQSLGQGLEFLIYFQGNSAPDKSGLPSDRFSAERTGGSVSTLTIQRTQQEDSAVYLCASSLASTPGQGTDTQYFGPGTRLTVL.

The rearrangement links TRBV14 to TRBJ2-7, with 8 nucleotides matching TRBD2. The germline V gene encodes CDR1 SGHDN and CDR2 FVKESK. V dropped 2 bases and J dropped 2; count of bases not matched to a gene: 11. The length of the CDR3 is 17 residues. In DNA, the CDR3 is TGTGCCAGCAGCCAACATAGACAGTTACTAGCGGCCTACGAGCAGTACTTC. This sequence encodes CASSQHRQLLAAYEQYF.

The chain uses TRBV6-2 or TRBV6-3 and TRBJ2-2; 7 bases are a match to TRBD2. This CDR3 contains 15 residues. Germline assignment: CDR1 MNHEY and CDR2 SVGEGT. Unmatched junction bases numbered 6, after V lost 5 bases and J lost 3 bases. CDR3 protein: CASSPGLPYTGELFF. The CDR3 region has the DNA TGTGCCAGCAGTCCGGGACTACCATACACCGGGGAGCTGTTTTTT.

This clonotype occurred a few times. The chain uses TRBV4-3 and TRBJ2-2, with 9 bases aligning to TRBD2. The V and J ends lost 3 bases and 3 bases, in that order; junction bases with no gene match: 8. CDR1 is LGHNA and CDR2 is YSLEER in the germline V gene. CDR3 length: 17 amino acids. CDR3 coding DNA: TGCGCCAGCAGCCACTTTAGCGGGAGTAAGGACACCGGGGAGCTGTTTTTT. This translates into CASSHFSGSKDTGELFF.